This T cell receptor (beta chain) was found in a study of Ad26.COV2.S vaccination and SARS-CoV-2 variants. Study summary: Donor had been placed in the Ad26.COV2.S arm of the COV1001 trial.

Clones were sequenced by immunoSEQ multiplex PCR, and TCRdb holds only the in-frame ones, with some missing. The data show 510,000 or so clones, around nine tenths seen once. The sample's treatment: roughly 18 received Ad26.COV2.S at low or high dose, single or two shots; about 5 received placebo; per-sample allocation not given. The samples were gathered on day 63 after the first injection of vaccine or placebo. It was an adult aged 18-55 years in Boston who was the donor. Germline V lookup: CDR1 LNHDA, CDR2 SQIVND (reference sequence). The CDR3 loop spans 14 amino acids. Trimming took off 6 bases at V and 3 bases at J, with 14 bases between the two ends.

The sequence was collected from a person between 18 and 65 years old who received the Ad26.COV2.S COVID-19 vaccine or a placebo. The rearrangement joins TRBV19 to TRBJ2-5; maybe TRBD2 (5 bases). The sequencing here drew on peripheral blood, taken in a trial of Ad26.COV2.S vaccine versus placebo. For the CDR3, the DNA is TGTGCCAGTAGCCGAGGACTTCTAGAAGAGACCCAGTACTTC. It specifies CASSRGLLEETQYF.